The 22 T cell receptor beta chains listed next were all sequenced from one sample in a study of cytomegalovirus exposure and HLA in healthy donors. The repertoire was sequenced with immunoSEQ multiplex PCR; TCRdb's copy has only in-frame clones and lacks some. The sample lists over 150,000 clones, roughly 84% seen once, with around 2.1% in the top ten. Sequenced material: PBMCs. These receptors were obtained from a human donor in good health.

The rearrangement joins TRBV29-1 to TRBJ1-2; D is possibly TRBD1 (5 bases). The CDR3 contains 15 residues. The germline V gene has CDR1 SQVTM and CDR2 ANQGSEA. With 0 bases removed from V and 2 bases from J, the gap between germline ends came to 13 bases. The CDR3 DNA sequence: TGCAGCGTTGAAGATCGGGGGACGGAAAACTATGGCTACACCTTC. It is translated as CSVEDRGTENYGYTF.

The V call is TRBV19, the J call TRBJ2-5; a weak D match, TRBD2 (6 bases). The V gene's germline CDR1 is LNHDA and CDR2 SQIVND (reference sequence). The CDR3 is 12 amino acids. V was clipped by 6 bases and J by 5 bases, with 10 bases between them. In DNA, the CDR3 is TGTGCCAGTAGCCGCCGGGGGGAGACCCAGTACTTC. This gives the protein CASSRRGETQYF.

The table lists this clone with a few counts. The chain employs TRBV7-8 and TRBJ2-7, with a weak D call TRBD2 (6 bases). CDR3 length: 11 residues. Trimming cost V 9 bases and J 2 bases, with 8 bases left between them. Germline values: CDR1 SGHVS, CDR2 FQNEAQ. The CDR3 sequence is CASRLAYEQYF. The CDR3 DNA is TGTGCCAGTAGACTAGCCTACGAGCAGTACTTC.

The chain uses TRBV7-8 and TRBJ1-1; TRBD1 aligns across 8 bases. The germline CDR1 and CDR2 sequences are SGHVS and FQNEAQ. V lost 5 bases, J lost 0 bases, and 5 bases stayed unmatched. There are 15 residues in the CDR3. DNA of the CDR3: TGTGCCAGCAGCGAGGACAGGGCAATGAACACTGAAGCTTTCTTT. It yields the protein CASSEDRAMNTEAFF.

This sequence joins TRBV7-2 and TRBJ2-1; D is perhaps TRBD2 (7 bases). The CDR3 extends over 16 amino acids. V was pared by 4 bases and J by 4 bases, with 17 bases between. CDR1 SGHTA and CDR2 FQGNSA come from the germline V gene. DNA for the CDR3: TGTGCCAGCAGCTCCACCGGAGGGGGGGGATACAATGAGCAGTTCTTC. Residues: CASSSTGGGGYNEQFF.

This chain connects TRBV27 to TRBJ2-7; a weak D match, TRBD2 (6 bases). The V gene's germline CDR1 is MNHEY and CDR2 SMNVEV (reference sequence). There are 13 residues in the CDR3. V was clipped by 6 bases and J by 5 bases, with 14 bases between them. As DNA, the CDR3 is TGTGCCAGCAGCCTAGCGAGAGACAACGAGCAGTACTTC. This translates into CASSLARDNEQYF.

The chain links TRBV29-1 to TRBJ1-1; 7 bases agree with TRBD1. Germline V gene lookup returns CDR1 SQVTM and CDR2 ANQGSEA. This CDR3 has 17 amino acids. With V trimmed by 5 bases and J by 4 bases, 19 bases remained unmatched. CDR3 DNA: TGCAGCGTTTGTATAGGTAGGGGGCGCGGGGTTCCCACTGAAGCTTTCTTT. This gives the protein CSVCIGRGRGVPTEAFF.

The chain combines TRBV30 with TRBJ2-1; perhaps TRBD2 as D (5 bases). The germline gives CDR1 GTSNPN, CDR2 SVGIG (reference sequence). This CDR3 has 12 residues. Deletions cut 4 bases from V and 6 bases from J, with 10 bases between. DNA for the CDR3: TGTGCCTGGACTAGCAGTAGCAATGAGCAGTTCTTC. It translates to CAWTSSSNEQFF.

V and J are TRBV27 and TRBJ2-5; no definite D call. This CDR3 has 13 residues. Germline V gene data show CDR1 as MNHEY and CDR2 as SMNVEV (reference sequence). V dropped 3 bases and J dropped 4 bases, with 9 bases sitting between them. The CDR3 DNA is TGTGCCAGCAGTTTCCGCGCCGGAGAGACCCAGTACTTC. Translating it yields CASSFRAGETQYF.

CDR3 loop: CASSFSGDHSGNTIYF. DNA for the CDR3: TGTGCCAGCAGTTTCTCGGGAGACCACTCTGGAAACACCATATATTTT. V is TRBV27 and J is TRBJ1-3; D is unclear. CDR3 length: 16 amino acids. The germline V and J ends were trimmed by 3 bases and 0 bases, with 12 bases remaining between them. CDR1 is MNHEY and CDR2 is SMNVEV in the germline V gene (reference sequence).

The chain has TRBV7-9 and TRBJ2-3; the D is unclear. Looked up from germline, CDR1 is SEHNR and CDR2 is FQNEAQ (reference sequence). The CDR3 has 13 residues. V lost 8 bases and J lost 4, with 13 bases in between. CDR3: CASSFEMADTQYF. In DNA form, the CDR3 reads TGTGCCAGCTCCTTTGAGATGGCAGATACGCAGTATTTT.

The rearrangement links TRBV7-9 to TRBJ2-5, with TRBD1 matching 7 bases. CDR3 size: 15 residues. The germline gives CDR1 SEHNR, CDR2 FQNEAQ (reference sequence). J gave up 1 base and V 5 bases, and 7 bases lay outside the gene matches. This CDR3 reads CASSRGDSFQETQYF. For the CDR3, the DNA is TGTGCCAGCAGCAGAGGGGACAGCTTCCAAGAGACCCAGTACTTC.

The chain employs TRBV20-1 and TRBJ2-3; D unresolved. The germline gives CDR1 DFQATT, CDR2 SNEGSKA (reference sequence). The CDR3 totals 11 residues. V was shortened by 5 bases and J by 6 bases, with 9 bases between the two germline ends. The CDR3 sequence is CSAGWADTQYF. The CDR3 DNA reads as TGCAGTGCTGGATGGGCTGATACGCAGTATTTT.

V usage is TRBV28 and J usage is TRBJ1-1; unclear D gene. With 3 bases removed from V and 1 base from J, the gap between germline ends came to 6 bases. Germline V lookup: CDR1 MDHEN, CDR2 SYDVKM. The CDR3 is made up of 13 amino acids. The CDR3 nucleotides read TGTGCCAGCAGTTTTGGAGGGAACACTGAAGCTTTCTTT. It encodes CASSFGGNTEAFF.

The chain recombines TRBV7-9 with TRBJ1-2, with 7 bases matching TRBD1. CDR1 and CDR2 (germline): SEHNR, FQNEAQ (reference sequence). V dropped 5 bases and J dropped 7; count of bases not matched to a gene: 10. The CDR3 extends over 14 amino acids. The CDR3 nucleotides are TGTGCCAGCAGCGACGGGGACAGTCTACGTGGCTACACCTTC. Translating gives CASSDGDSLRGYTF. Using reference TRBV7-9 and TRBJ1-2 for the parts outside the CDR3, the full variable domain is DTGVSQNPRHKITKRGQNVTFRCDPISEHNRLYWYRQTLGQGPEFLTYFQNEAQLEKSRLLSDRFSAERPKGSFSTLEIQRTEQGDSAMYLCASSDGDSLRGYTFGSGTRLTVV.

V and J are TRBV27 and TRBJ1-1; 8 positions agree with TRBD1. Trimming cost V 5 bases and J 1 base; bases outside gene matches: 6. The CDR3 is 15 amino acids. Per germline, CDR1 MNHEY and CDR2 SMNVEV (reference sequence). CDR3 loop: CASSIFGTGNTEAFF. In DNA form, the CDR3 reads TGTGCCAGCAGTATCTTCGGGACAGGGAACACTGAAGCTTTCTTT.

This clone was recorded only once. The gene calls are TRBV4-1 and TRBJ2-4, with a tentative D call TRBD2 (6 bases). The V gene lost 0 bases and the J gene lost 2 bases, with 8 bases spanning the gap. The V gene's germline CDR1 is MGHRA and CDR2 YSYEKL. This CDR3 region has 15 residues. The CDR3 here is CASSQEGGSKNIQYF. The CDR3, as DNA: TGCGCCAGCAGCCAAGAGGGAGGTTCCAAAAACATTCAGTACTTC.

This clone has only a few counts. The CDR3 is CASSQEGQGGRNTIYF. The CDR3 nucleotides read TGCGCCAGCAGCCAAGAGGGGCAGGGGGGAAGAAACACCATATATTTT. The V call is TRBV4-1, the J call TRBJ1-3; 7 bases map to TRBD1. V was clipped by 0 bases and J by 5 bases; unmatched bases: 7. The V gene's germline CDR1 is MGHRA and CDR2 YSYEKL. The CDR3 spans 16 residues.

The V call is TRBV9, the J call TRBJ2-7, with 7 bases fitting TRBD1. The V gene end was trimmed by 7 bases and the J gene end by 6 bases; junction bases not matched to a gene: 13. Germline values: CDR1 SGDLS, CDR2 YYNGEE. The CDR3 covers 14 residues. This chain's CDR3 is CASSQGTGVREQYF. In DNA form, the CDR3 reads TGTGCCAGCTCACAGGGGACCGGCGTACGCGAGCAGTACTTC.

The chain couples TRBV11-3 to TRBJ1-1; 11 nucleotides match TRBD1. Germline CDR1 reads SGHNT; CDR2 reads YENEEA. This CDR3 contains 16 residues. The V gene end was trimmed by 4 bases and the J gene end by 4 bases; junction bases not matched to a gene: 8. The CDR3 protein is CASSSGQGGSGTEAFF. For the CDR3, the DNA is TGTGCCAGCAGCTCGGGACAGGGGGGCTCGGGCACTGAAGCTTTCTTT.

This clone was seen only a few times. The genes are TRBV9 and TRBJ2-1; TRBD1 matches 7 bases. Trimming took 0 bases from V and 6 from J; bases not matched to a gene: 15. CDR3 length equals 18 residues. CDR1 is SGDLS and CDR2 is YYNGEE in the germline V gene. In DNA form, the CDR3 reads TGTGCCAGCAGCGTAGCTTGGGTAGGGGGCGCGAAACTCAATGAGCAGTTCTTC. This encodes CASSVAWVGGAKLNEQFF.

There are a few counts of this clone. The chain uses TRBV25-1 and TRBJ1-2; the D gene is possibly TRBD1 (6 bases). The V gene lost 8 bases and the J gene lost 5 bases, with 18 bases spanning the gap. This CDR3 is 14 amino acids long. CDR1 MGHDK and CDR2 SYGVNS come from the germline V gene. The CDR3 protein is CASYSPRQAYGYTF. The DNA of the CDR3 is TGTGCCAGCTACTCGCCACGACAGGCTTATGGCTACACCTTC.